A single sample is the source of the 15 T cell receptor beta chains below, sequenced in a study of technical replicates of blood from a handful of donors. Method: immunoSEQ multiplex PCR; TCRdb's copy keeps in-frame clones and lacks some. The sample carries some 87,000 clones, 85% to 95% recorded once. Sequencing was done on a sample of T cells isolated from PBMCs. These receptors originate from a human donor in good health.

This clone was seen just once. The chain is built from TRBV5-1 and TRBJ2-3; 12 positions match TRBD1. V dropped 5 bases and J dropped 9; count of bases not matched to a gene: 7. There are 14 residues in the CDR3. Germline V gene lookup returns CDR1 SGHRS and CDR2 YFSETQ. The CDR3 protein is CASSPGTGGLTQYF. The CDR3 nucleotides are TGCGCCAGCAGTCCCGGGACAGGGGGCTTGACGCAGTATTTT.

V is TRBV4-2 and J is TRBJ1-5, with D perhaps TRBD1 (6 bases). The CDR3 consists of 16 residues. Trimming left V 0 bases short and J 7 bases short, with 16 bases between. In germline, CDR1 is LGHNA, CDR2 YNFKEQ. The CDR3 region is CASSQDYGGRGQPQHF. As DNA, the CDR3 is TGTGCCAGCAGCCAAGATTACGGAGGGAGGGGGCAGCCCCAGCATTTT.

The rearrangement uses TRBV2 and TRBJ2-5; 8 bases align to TRBD1. This CDR3 is 12 amino acids long. CDR1 and CDR2 (germline): SNHLY, FYNNEI. The ends lost 11 bases at V and 0 bases at J; junction bases unmatched: 2. CDR3 residues: CAGQGHQETQYF. The CDR3 region has the DNA TGTGCCGGACAGGGTCACCAAGAGACCCAGTACTTC.

The J gene is TRBJ2-7, the V gene TRBV19, with D possibly TRBD1 on 6 matching bases. CDR1 is LNHDA and CDR2 is SQIVND in the germline V gene (reference sequence). V was shortened by 6 bases and J by 3 bases, with 12 bases between the two germline ends. The CDR3 has 13 amino acids. CDR3 in DNA: TGTGCCAGTAGCCTGACAGGCAACTACGAGCAGTACTTC. The encoded protein is CASSLTGNYEQYF.

The rearrangement links TRBV28 to TRBJ2-6, with 12 bases matching TRBD1. V shed 7 bases and J 4 bases; nucleotides not matched to a gene: 8. The CDR3 sequence is 17 residues long. Per germline, CDR1 MDHEN and CDR2 SYDVKM. The CDR3 nucleotides read TGTGCCAGCACTGAGGGACAGGGGGCGCCCGGGGCCAACGTCCTGACTTTC. Residues: CASTEGQGAPGANVLTF.

The genes are TRBV10-3 and TRBJ2-5, with 7 bases identical to TRBD2. The V gene end was trimmed by 4 bases and the J gene end by 2 bases; junction bases not matched to a gene: 10. The CDR3 totals 16 residues. CDR1 and CDR2 from the germline V gene are ENHRY and SYGVKD. The CDR3 reads CAISGGRGAGQETQYF. DNA for the CDR3: TGTGCCATCAGTGGGGGCCGTGGAGCGGGACAAGAGACCCAGTACTTC.

The V and J genes are TRBV2 and TRBJ2-7; D gene ambiguous. Trimming cost V 6 bases and J 0 bases, with 3 bases left between them. The CDR3 loop spans 11 amino acids. Germline CDR1 is SNHLY and CDR2 is FYNNEI. The CDR3 reads CASRSSYEQYF. The DNA for the CDR3 is TGTGCCAGCAGGAGCTCCTACGAGCAGTACTTC. Drawing the rest from reference TRBV2 and TRBJ2-7, the complete variable domain is EPEVTQTPSHQVTQMGQEVILRCVPISNHLYFYWYRQILGQKVEFLVSFYNNEISEKSEIFDDQFSVERPDGSNFTLKIRSTKLEDSAMYFCASRSSYEQYFGPGTRLTVT.

This clone has more than one count but fewer than ten. The chain combines TRBV7-3 with TRBJ1-1, with D unclear. V lost 5 bases and J lost 6, with 16 bases in between. The CDR3 length is 14 residues. The germline V gene has CDR1 SGHTA and CDR2 FQGTGA. The CDR3 reads CASSPMGADSEAFF. Written as DNA, the CDR3 is TGTGCCAGCAGCCCCATGGGCGCGGACTCTGAAGCTTTCTTT.

This clone was observed a handful of times. This chain links TRBV25-1 with TRBJ1-1; D gene ambiguous. Trimming shortened V by 4 bases and J by 8 bases, and 5 bases separated the two germline ends. The length of the CDR3 is 10 residues. Germline CDR1 is MGHDK and CDR2 is SYGVNS. The CDR3 protein is CASSAGEAFF. CDR3 coding DNA: TGTGCCAGCAGTGCGGGAGAAGCTTTCTTT.

The V and J genes are TRBV4-1 and TRBJ2-7; the D is unclear. The CDR3 is made up of 13 amino acids. Germline-derived CDR1 and CDR2 are MGHRA and YSYEKL. The germline V and J ends were trimmed by 10 bases and 4 bases, with 17 bases remaining between them. The CDR3 nucleotides are TGCGCCACCAGTGACCCAGGTTCTTACGAGCAGTACTTC. It encodes CATSDPGSYEQYF.

The chain recombines TRBV28 with TRBJ2-7, with 8 nucleotides matching TRBD2. V trimming: 6 bases; J trimming: 3 bases; junction bases outside the gene matches: 7. This CDR3 contains 14 residues. Germline V CDR1 and CDR2: MDHEN, SYDVKM. In DNA, the CDR3 is TGTGCCAGCAGCTGGACTAGCTTAGGCTACGAGCAGTACTTC. Translating gives CASSWTSLGYEQYF.

The V call is TRBV29-1, the J call TRBJ2-1, with 10 bases lining up with TRBD2. CDR1 and CDR2 from the germline V gene are SQVTM and ANQGSEA. This CDR3 region has 15 residues. Trimming took 6 bases from V and 4 from J; bases not matched to a gene: 9. The CDR3 DNA is TGCAGCGTGGACACGACTAGCGGGCATTACAATGAGCAGTTCTTC. Amino acids: CSVDTTSGHYNEQFF.

The chain recombines TRBV5-1 with TRBJ1-2; maybe TRBD1 (6 bases). The CDR3 extends over 14 amino acids. The germline CDR1 and CDR2 sequences are SGHRS and YFSETQ. The ends were cut back, 4 bases at V and 7 bases at J, with 17 bases in the middle. The CDR3 loop is CASSQGTPDTGYTF. CDR3 bases: TGCGCCAGCAGCCAAGGGACACCTGATACTGGCTACACCTTC.

As concerns this clone: One end of the junction fails to match germline, which may point to a read error. The rearrangement joins TRBV4-2 to TRBJ2-1, with D maybe TRBD2 (7 bases). In germline, CDR1 is LGHNA, CDR2 YNFKEQ. This CDR3 is built from 16 residues. The CDR3 region is CASSKESGDGRNEQFF. CDR3 bases: TGTGCCAGCAGCAAAGAGTCAGGGGACGGGAGGAATGAGCAGTTCTTC.

The rearrangement uses TRBV25-1 and TRBJ1-1; D gene uncertain. V gave up 4 bases and J gave up 0 bases, with 6 bases separating them. The germline V gene encodes CDR1 MGHDK and CDR2 SYGVNS. The CDR3 loop spans 13 amino acids. The CDR3 DNA reads TGTGCCAGCAGTGCCGCAGTGAACACTGAAGCTTTCTTT. Its translation: CASSAAVNTEAFF.